This T cell receptor (beta chain) was sequenced in a study of a mutant IDH1 vaccine in newly diagnosed glioma. Comment on this clone: Its antigen remains unidentified.

Regarding time point: week 23, last vaccination. Mutant IDH1 20-mer peptide, at 300 ug, made up each vaccine dose, with topical imiquimod. Produced via immunoSEQ multiplex PCR; TCRdb's table is partial and in-frame only. This table has approximately 37,000 clones, about 80% appearing once. The CDR3 contains 13 residues. V lost 4 bases and J lost 3; bases outside the gene matches: 1. The germline CDR1 and CDR2 sequences are SNHLY and FYNNEI. This sequence was found in a man aged 45-60 years with glioma. The gene calls are TRBV2 and TRBJ1-1; 8 bases align to TRBD1. The material was PBMCs, obtained from a glioma patient whose treatment included an IDH1 peptide vaccine. The CDR3, as DNA: TGTGCCAGCAGTGGGACAGGGTACACTGAAGCTTTCTTT. Its protein product is CASSGTGYTEAFF. Using reference TRBV2 and TRBJ1-1 for the parts outside the CDR3, the full variable domain is EPEVTQTPSHQVTQMGQEVILRCVPISNHLYFYWYRQILGQKVEFLVSFYNNEISEKSEIFDDQFSVERPDGSNFTLKIRSTKLEDSAMYFCASSGTGYTEAFFGQGTRLTVV.